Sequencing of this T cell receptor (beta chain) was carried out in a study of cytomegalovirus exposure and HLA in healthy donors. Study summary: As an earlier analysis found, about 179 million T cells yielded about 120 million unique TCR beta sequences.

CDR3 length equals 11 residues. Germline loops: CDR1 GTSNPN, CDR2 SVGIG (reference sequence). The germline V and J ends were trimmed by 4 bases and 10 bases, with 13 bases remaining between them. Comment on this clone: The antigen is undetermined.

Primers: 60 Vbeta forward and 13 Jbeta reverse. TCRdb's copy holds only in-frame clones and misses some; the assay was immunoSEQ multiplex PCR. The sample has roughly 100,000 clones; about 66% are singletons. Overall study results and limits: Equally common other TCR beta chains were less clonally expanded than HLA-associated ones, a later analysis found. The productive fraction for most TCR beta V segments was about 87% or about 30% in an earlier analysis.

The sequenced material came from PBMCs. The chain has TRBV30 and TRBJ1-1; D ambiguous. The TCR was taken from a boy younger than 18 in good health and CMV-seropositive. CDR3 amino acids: CAWIPTCGAFF. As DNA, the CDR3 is TGTGCCTGGATTCCCACATGCGGAGCTTTCTTT.